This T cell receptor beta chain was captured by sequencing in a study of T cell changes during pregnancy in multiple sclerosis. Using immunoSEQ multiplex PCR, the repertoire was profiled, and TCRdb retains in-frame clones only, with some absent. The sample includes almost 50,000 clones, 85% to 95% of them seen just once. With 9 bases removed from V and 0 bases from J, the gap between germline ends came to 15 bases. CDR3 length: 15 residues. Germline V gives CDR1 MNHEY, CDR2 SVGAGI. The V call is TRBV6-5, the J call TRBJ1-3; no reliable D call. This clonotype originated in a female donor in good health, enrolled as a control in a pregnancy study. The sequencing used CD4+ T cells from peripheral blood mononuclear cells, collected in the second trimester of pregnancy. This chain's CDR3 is CASEKRVHSGNTIYF. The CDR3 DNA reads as TGTGCCAGTGAAAAGAGGGTGCACTCTGGAAACACCATATATTTT.